This TCR beta chain was sequenced for a study of shared clonotypes between healthy human individuals. After removal of 4 bases from V and 4 bases from J, the junction contained 8 bases not matched to a gene. Germline assignment: CDR1 SGHTA and CDR2 FQGNSA. CDR3 length: 16 amino acids. Broader study findings: Genetic and exposure-history diversity was limited by the few donors.

Running of the assay took place at deep level. Sequencing was performed with immunoSEQ multiplex PCR; in TCRdb, only in-frame clones are kept and a portion is missing. This repertoire shows 950,000 to 1,300,000 clones, approximately 72% found once; its top ten account for 1.2% to 1.5%. Regarding this clone: Its antigen is undetermined.

This TCR was recovered from a man aged 18-30 years in good health. The rearrangement joins TRBV7-2 to TRBJ2-5; TRBD2 matches 11 bases. The sample was memory CD4+ T cells sorted from blood. Subset described: CD45RA-negative fraction. CDR3 DNA: TGTGCCAGCAGCTCCCACGGGACTAGCGGTTTAGAGACCCAGTACTTC. Translated, it gives CASSSHGTSGLETQYF.